The rows below give T cell receptor beta chains drawn from one sample of a study of cytomegalovirus exposure and HLA in healthy donors. Here immunoSEQ multiplex PCR was the method, and the copy in TCRdb shows in-frame clones only, minus some. The data show 110,000 or so clones, with approximately 85% seen just once and approximately 4.9% held by the top ten. Sequences were obtained from PBMCs. These receptors all come from a man younger than 35 in good health and CMV-seronegative. Each CDR3 is given with its conserved first and last residue. Fields, in order: CDR3 length, D gene, clone size, J gene, V gene, CDR3 protein, CDR3 DNA. The D gene is left open where the match is weak. Expanded clones are given a class, and other clones once, few, many or no size at all.

14 TRBD1 once TRBJ2-7 TRBV29-1 CSAAGQGGDYEQYF TGCAGCGCCGCCGGACAGGGTGGGGACTACGAGCAGTACTTC
14 . . TRBJ2-1 TRBV2 CASSLTGNYNEQFF TGTGCCAGCAGTCTAACAGGGAACTACAATGAGCAGTTCTTC
15 TRBD1 . TRBJ2-7 TRBV5-6 CASRIWGQGFYEQYF TGTGCCAGCAGAATCTGGGGACAGGGATTCTACGAGCAGTACTTC
17 TRBD2 few TRBJ2-7 TRBV5-4 CASSLPGIAGDSYEQYF TGTGCCAGCAGCCTCCCGGGCATAGCGGGAGACTCCTACGAGCAGTACTTC
16 TRBD2 . TRBJ2-1 TRBV11-2 CASSTGLAGFENEQFF TGTGCCAGCAGCACGGGACTAGCGGGATTTGAGAATGAGCAGTTCTTC
15 . . TRBJ2-7 TRBV5-1 CASSPRGRAWNEQYF TGCGCCAGCAGCCCAAGGGGGAGGGCCTGGAACGAGCAGTACTTC
13 . . TRBJ1-2 TRBV6-1 CASRGASSYGYTF TGTGCCAGCAGGGGGGCCTCCAGCTATGGCTACACCTTC
17 TRBD1 . TRBJ2-6 TRBV7-6 CASSRGQVAPGANVLTF TGTGCCAGCAGCCGCGGACAGGTGGCCCCTGGGGCCAACGTCCTGACTTTC
15 . once TRBJ2-5 TRBV2 CASSGSLGQGETQYF TGTGCCAGCAGTGGTTCGCTAGGGCAGGGAGAGACCCAGTACTTC
14 . . TRBJ1-4 TRBV5-6 CASSFLGGDEKLFF TGTGCCAGCAGCTTTTTAGGGGGTGATGAAAAACTGTTTTTT
14 . . TRBJ2-7 TRBV19 CASSMEPESHEQYF TGTGCCAGTAGTATGGAGCCGGAGTCGCACGAGCAGTACTTC
14 TRBD1 . TRBJ1-2 TRBV6-1 CASSEGTGGGGYTF TGTGCCAGCAGTGAAGGGACAGGGGGTGGTGGCTACACCTTC
15 . . TRBJ2-2 TRBV10-3 CAISESGVVIGELFF TGTGCCATCAGTGAGTCGGGAGTTGTAATCGGGGAGCTGTTTTTT
13 . . TRBJ1-1 TRBV9 CASSVGANTEAFF TGTGCCAGCAGCGTAGGGGCGAACACTGAAGCTTTCTTT
15 TRBD2 once TRBJ2-7 TRBV19 CASSSGTSGTYEQYF TGTGCCAGTAGCTCCGGGACTAGCGGAACCTACGAGCAGTACTTC
14 TRBD2 few TRBJ2-7 TRBV7-9 CASSLVSGRGEQYF TGTGCCAGCAGCTTAGTTAGCGGGAGGGGTGAGCAGTACTTC
15 . few TRBJ2-4 TRBV27 CASSSPGVAKNIQYF TGTGCCAGCAGTTCCCCCGGGGTTGCCAAAAACATTCAGTACTTC
14 . . TRBJ1-5 TRBV6-1 CASSGGGGDQPQHF TGTGCCAGCAGTGGGGGGGGAGGGGATCAGCCCCAGCATTTT
15 TRBD1 few TRBJ2-7 TRBV2 CASSETGTGAYEQYF TGTGCCAGCAGTGAAACTGGGACAGGGGCCTACGAGCAGTACTTC
15 TRBD2 once TRBJ2-7 TRBV19 CASKPGLAGDYEQYF TGTGCCTCCAAACCGGGACTAGCGGGAGACTACGAGCAGTACTTC
12 . . TRBJ1-2 TRBV19 CASSIPPSGYTF TGTGCCAGTAGTATACCACCTAGCGGCTACACCTTC
13 . . TRBJ2-7 TRBV7-9 CATDRDSKYEQYF TGTGCCACTGACCGGGACTCTAAATACGAGCAGTACTTC
16 TRBD1 . TRBJ1-2 TRBV18 CASSPGQGAWSYGYTF TGTGCCAGCTCACCAGGACAGGGGGCTTGGAGCTATGGCTACACCTTC
15 TRBD1 . TRBJ1-2 TRBV5-8 CASSLSDRDDLVYTF TGTGCCAGCAGCTTGTCAGACAGGGACGACCTGGTGTACACCTTC
12 TRBD1 . TRBJ1-1 TRBV5-6 CASSSGQGEAFF TGTGCCAGCAGCTCGGGACAGGGGGAAGCTTTCTTT
13 . . TRBJ2-7 TRBV28 CASSSGRLYEQYF TGTGCCAGCAGTAGCGGCAGACTCTACGAGCAGTACTTC
16 . . TRBJ2-1 TRBV5-1 CASSLVAEVSYNEQFF TGCGCCAGCAGCTTAGTGGCAGAGGTCTCCTACAATGAGCAGTTCTTC
16 . few TRBJ1-5 TRBV19 CASSIDVRGGSQPQHF TGTGCCAGTAGTATAGATGTACGGGGGGGGAGTCAGCCCCAGCATTTT
13 . . TRBJ1-4 TRBV30 CAWETDNAEKLFF TGTGCCTGGGAAACAGACAACGCTGAAAAACTGTTTTTT
14 TRBD2 . TRBJ2-7 TRBV6-5 CASSGTSGGEDQYF TGTGCCAGCAGTGGGACTAGCGGGGGGGAAGATCAGTACTTC
11 TRBD1 . TRBJ2-5 TRBV2 CASGQGASQYF TGTGCCAGCGGGCAGGGGGCGTCCCAGTACTTC
16 TRBD2 . TRBJ2-7 TRBV5-1 CASSPVGSGVSYEQYF TGCGCCAGCAGTCCAGTTGGGAGCGGGGTCTCCTACGAGCAGTACTTC
15 . . TRBJ1-4 TRBV6-1 CASSEGGWTNEKLFF TGTGCCAGCAGTGAGGGGGGGTGGACTAATGAAAAACTGTTTTTT
18 TRBD1 once TRBJ1-1 TRBV12-5 CASGFPTGDRAPQRGAFF TGTGCTAGTGGTTTCCCCACGGGGGACAGGGCTCCTCAAAGGGGAGCTTTCTTT
16 . . TRBJ1-2 TRBV5-1 CASSLGGGEGLSGYTF TGCGCCAGCAGCTTGGGGGGCGGTGAGGGACTCAGCGGCTACACCTTC
15 TRBD1 . TRBJ1-1 TRBV4-1 CASSRPDRHNTEAFF TGCGCCAGCAGCCGACCGGACAGGCACAACACTGAAGCTTTCTTT
19 TRBD2 . TRBJ2-5 TRBV9 CASSPRPDILAGEWETQYF TGTGCCAGCAGCCCCCGACCTGATATCCTAGCGGGGGAGTGGGAGACCCAGTACTTC
14 . . TRBJ2-3 TRBV11-3 CASSLDGSTDTQYF TGTGCCAGCAGCTTAGACGGGAGCACAGATACGCAGTATTTT
15 TRBD1 . TRBJ2-3 TRBV13 CASSLGQGSADTQYF TGTGCCAGCAGCTTGGGACAGGGGAGCGCAGATACGCAGTATTTT
12 . . TRBJ2-5 TRBV27 CASSPQGETQYF TGTGCCAGCAGCCCACAGGGAGAGACCCAGTACTTC
13 . . TRBJ1-1 TRBV6-4 CASSVDSNTEAFF TGTGCCAGCAGTGTCGACAGTAACACTGAAGCTTTCTTT
13 . . TRBJ2-3 TRBV12-5 CASAPAGLDTQYF TGTGCTAGTGCCCCAGCAGGCCTGGATACGCAGTATTTT
15 TRBD2 . TRBJ2-1 TRBV11-3 CASSLGGLASNEQFF TGTGCCAGCAGCTTAGGGGGACTAGCGAGCAATGAGCAGTTCTTC
15 TRBD1 . TRBJ1-2 TRBV29-1 CSVAAGTVEAGGYTF TGCAGCGTCGCCGCTGGGACAGTTGAGGCTGGTGGCTACACCTTC
13 . . TRBJ2-7 TRBV11-1 CASSFRGTYEQYF TGTGCCAGCAGCTTCAGGGGCACCTACGAGCAGTACTTC
17 TRBD1 . TRBJ1-2 TRBV6-1 CASSEGVPGQGYYGYTF TGTGCCAGCAGTGAGGGGGTCCCGGGACAGGGATACTATGGCTACACCTTC
15 TRBD1 . TRBJ1-5 TRBV6-1 CASDLTGEGNQPQHF TGTGCCAGCGATCTAACAGGGGAAGGCAATCAGCCCCAGCATTTT
18 . . TRBJ1-1 TRBV21-1 CASSPRNGTGVDLTEAFF TGTGCCAGCAGCCCTCGCAACGGGACAGGCGTGGATCTGACTGAAGCTTTCTTT
16 . . TRBJ1-1 TRBV6-6 CASSLRGSSKGTEAFF TGTGCCAGCAGTCTGCGGGGGTCATCTAAGGGCACTGAAGCTTTCTTT
12 TRBD2 . TRBJ2-1 TRBV14 CASSQGGTEQFF TGTGCCAGCAGCCAGGGGGGGACTGAGCAGTTCTTC
16 TRBD1 . TRBJ1-1 TRBV5-1 CASSPTVGDRDTEAFF TGCGCCAGCAGCCCCACGGTAGGGGACAGGGACACTGAAGCTTTCTTT
14 TRBD1 . TRBJ1-1 TRBV25-1 CASSEVGQGLEAFF TGTGCCAGCAGTGAAGTGGGACAGGGTTTAGAAGCTTTCTTT
15 TRBD2 . TRBJ2-7 TRBV27 CASSLIAGATYEQYF TGTGCCAGCAGTCTGATAGCGGGAGCGACGTACGAGCAGTACTTC
13 . . TRBJ1-2 TRBV6-5 CASSYGENYGYTF TGTGCCAGCAGTTACGGGGAGAACTATGGCTACACCTTC
14 TRBD1 . TRBJ2-2 TRBV7-2 CASSLGQGTGELFF TGTGCCAGCAGCTTAGGACAGGGGACCGGGGAGCTGTTTTTT
15 TRBD2 . TRBJ2-2 TRBV5-1 CASSFSGSFSGELFF TGCGCCAGCAGCTTTAGCGGGAGTTTTTCCGGGGAGCTGTTTTTT
14 . . TRBJ2-1 TRBV19 CASSISGFYNEQFF TGTGCCAGTAGTATTTCGGGGTTCTACAATGAGCAGTTCTTC
18 . . TRBJ1-6 TRBV19 CASSIIRGGVSYNSPLHF TGTGCCAGTAGTATCATAAGGGGGGGAGTCTCCTATAATTCACCCCTCCACTTT
14 . once TRBJ1-1 TRBV9 CASSVGPTNTEAFF TGTGCCAGCAGCGTAGGACCGACTAACACTGAAGCTTTCTTT
17 TRBD1 once TRBJ2-5 TRBV11-2 CASSLGGTGAAKETQYF TGTGCCAGCAGCTTAGGCGGGACAGGAGCTGCGAAAGAGACCCAGTACTTC